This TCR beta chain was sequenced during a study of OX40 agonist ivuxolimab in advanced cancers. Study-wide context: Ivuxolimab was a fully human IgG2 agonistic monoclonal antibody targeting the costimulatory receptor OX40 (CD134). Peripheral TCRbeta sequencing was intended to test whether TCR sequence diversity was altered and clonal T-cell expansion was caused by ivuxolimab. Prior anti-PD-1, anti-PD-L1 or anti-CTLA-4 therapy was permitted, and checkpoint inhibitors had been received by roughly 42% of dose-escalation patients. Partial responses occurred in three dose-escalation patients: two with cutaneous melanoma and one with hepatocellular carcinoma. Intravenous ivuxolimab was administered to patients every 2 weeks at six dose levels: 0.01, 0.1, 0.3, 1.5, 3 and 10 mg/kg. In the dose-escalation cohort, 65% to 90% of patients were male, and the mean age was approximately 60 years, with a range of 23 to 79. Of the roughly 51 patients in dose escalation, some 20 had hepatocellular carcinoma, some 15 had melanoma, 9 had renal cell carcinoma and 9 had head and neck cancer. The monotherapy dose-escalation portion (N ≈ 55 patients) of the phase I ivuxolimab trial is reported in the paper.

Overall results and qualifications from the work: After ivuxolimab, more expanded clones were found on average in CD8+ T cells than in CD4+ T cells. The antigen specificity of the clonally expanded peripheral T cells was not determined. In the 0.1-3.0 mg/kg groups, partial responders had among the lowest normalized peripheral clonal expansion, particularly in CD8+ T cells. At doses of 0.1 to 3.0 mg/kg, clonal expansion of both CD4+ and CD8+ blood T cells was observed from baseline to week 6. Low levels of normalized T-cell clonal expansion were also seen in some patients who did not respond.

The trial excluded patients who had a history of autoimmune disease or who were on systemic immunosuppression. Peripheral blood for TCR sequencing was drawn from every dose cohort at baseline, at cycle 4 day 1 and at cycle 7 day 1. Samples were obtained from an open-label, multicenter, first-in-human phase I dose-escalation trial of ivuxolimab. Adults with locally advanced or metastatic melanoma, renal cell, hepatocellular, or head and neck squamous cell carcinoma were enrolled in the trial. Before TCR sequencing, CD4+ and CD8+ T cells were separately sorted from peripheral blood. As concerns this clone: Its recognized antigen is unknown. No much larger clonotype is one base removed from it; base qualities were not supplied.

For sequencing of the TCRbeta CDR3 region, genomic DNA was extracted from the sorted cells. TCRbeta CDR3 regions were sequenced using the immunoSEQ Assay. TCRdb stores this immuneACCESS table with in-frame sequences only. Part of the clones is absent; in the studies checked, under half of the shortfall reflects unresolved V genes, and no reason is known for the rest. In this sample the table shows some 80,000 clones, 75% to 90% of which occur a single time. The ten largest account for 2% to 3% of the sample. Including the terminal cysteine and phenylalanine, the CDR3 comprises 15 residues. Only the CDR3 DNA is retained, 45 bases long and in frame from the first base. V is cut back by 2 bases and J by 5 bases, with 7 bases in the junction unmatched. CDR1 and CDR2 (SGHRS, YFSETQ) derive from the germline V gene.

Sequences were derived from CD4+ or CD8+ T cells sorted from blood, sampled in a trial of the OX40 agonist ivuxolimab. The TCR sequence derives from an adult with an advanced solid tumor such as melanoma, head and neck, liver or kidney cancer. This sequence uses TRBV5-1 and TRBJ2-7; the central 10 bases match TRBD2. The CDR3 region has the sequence CASSFLAGESDEQYF. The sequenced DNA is TGCGCCAGCAGCTTCCTAGCGGGGGAATCGGACGAGCAGTACTTC. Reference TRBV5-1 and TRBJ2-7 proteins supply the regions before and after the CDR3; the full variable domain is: KAGVTQTPRYLIKTRGQQVTLSCSPISGHRSVSWYQQTPGQGLQFLFEYFSETQRNKGNFPGRFSGRQFSNSRSEMNVSTLELGDSALYLCASSFLAGESDEQYFGPGTRLTVT.